Each of the 16 T cell receptor beta chains below was sequenced from the same sample in a study of neurological immune-mediated disorders (dated by TCRdb to between 2019 and 2020). Libraries were constructed by 5' RACE. TCRdb shows the sequencer as Illumina HiSeq 2500. TCRdb passed the public sequencing reads through fastp at Q25 and MiXCR, retaining productive beta sequences. For every CDR3 protein sequence, its rows merge into one entry that carries the most common genes and DNA. This sample lists 50,000 to 60,000 distinct CDR3 sequences; approximately 15% were detected once. The leading ten clones occupy under 4.5% of the sample. Source material: PBMCs. These receptor sequences come from a man aged 55 to 70 in good health.

This clonotype was seen many times. This chain links TRBV12-3 or TRBV12-4 with TRBJ2-6, with D possibly being TRBD1 (6 bases). The CDR3 consists of 14 residues. Trimming removed 7 bases at V and 2 bases at J, with 9 bases between. CDR3 DNA sequence: TGTGCCAGCACCTACAGGGCTGGGGCCAACGTCCTGACTTTC. Its translation is CASTYRAGANVLTF.

This clonotype was counted ten times or more. The chain joins TRBV29-1 to TRBJ1-2, with D perhaps matching TRBD1 (6 bases). From germline, CDR1 is SQVTM and CDR2 ANQGSEA. The CDR3 sequence is 15 residues long. The CDR3 DNA follows: TGCAGTTTTAGGTGGACAGCCTCCGGAGGCTATGGCTACACCTTC. Its protein is CSFRWTASGGYGYTF.

The chain recombines TRBV5-5 with TRBJ2-1; no reliable D call. Per the germline V gene, CDR1 is SGHKS and CDR2 is YYEKEE (reference sequence). CDR3 length equals 17 residues. V lost 5 bases and J lost 0, with 18 bases in between. Written as DNA, the CDR3 is TGTGCCAGCAGTCTTGGCGAACGGCTGAGCTCCTACAATGAGCAGTTCTTC. Residues: CASSLGERLSSYNEQFF.

This clonotype was picked up many times. The gene calls are TRBV5-6 and TRBJ2-3; 11 bases map to TRBD1. The CDR3 loop spans 20 amino acids. From germline, CDR1 is SGHDT and CDR2 YYEEEE. With V trimmed by 0 bases and J by 3 bases, 15 bases remained unmatched. The CDR3 loop is CASSLGTGGVLREATDTQYF. The CDR3 nucleotides read TGTGCCAGCAGCTTGGGGACAGGGGGCGTCTTGCGGGAGGCGACAGATACGCAGTATTTT.

This clonotype was seen repeatedly, ten times or more. The chain employs TRBV7-9 and TRBJ1-4; D not resolved. The CDR3 runs to 12 residues. V gave up 5 bases and J gave up 15 bases, with 16 bases separating them. Germline V gene lookup returns CDR1 SEHNR and CDR2 FQNEAQ (reference sequence). This CDR3 reads CASSPDGRGVFF. The CDR3 nucleotides read TGTGCCAGCAGCCCCGATGGTCGTGGGGTGTTTTTT.

The sample holds many counts of this clonotype. The genes are TRBV6-1 and TRBJ2-7; maybe TRBD1 (5 bases). V gave up 2 bases and J gave up 0 bases, with 5 bases separating them. Germline assignment: CDR1 MNHNS and CDR2 SASEGT. This CDR3 region has 13 residues. The CDR3 loop reads CASSERGSYEQYF. In DNA, the CDR3 is TGTGCCAGCAGTGAAAGGGGCTCCTACGAGCAGTACTTC.

This clonotype appeared many times. This chain connects TRBV5-6 to TRBJ2-7, with TRBD2 identical over 9 bases. Germline CDR1 SGHDT, CDR2 YYEEEE. This CDR3 has 16 residues. V shed 7 bases and J 2 bases; nucleotides not matched to a gene: 13. The CDR3 sequence: CASALRSGRLTYEQYF. Written as DNA, the CDR3 is TGTGCCAGCGCCTTACGGAGCGGGAGGTTAACCTACGAGCAGTACTTC. The whole variable domain, remainder taken from reference TRBV5-6 and TRBJ2-7, is DAGVTQSPTHLIKTRGQQVTLRCSPKSGHDTVSWYQQALGQGPQFIFQYYEEEERQRGNFPDRFSGHQFPNYSSELNVNALLLGDSALYLCASALRSGRLTYEQYFGPGTRLTVT.

This clonotype was seen ten or more times. V and J are TRBV11-3 and TRBJ2-1; a weak D match, TRBD2 (5 bases). The CDR3 extends over 14 amino acids. CDR1 is SGHNT and CDR2 is YENEEA in the germline V gene. Trimming stripped 1 base from V and 5 bases from J, with 9 bases between. CDR3 nucleotide sequence: TGTGCCAGCAGCTTAGCTGGACTTAACAATGAGCAGTTCTTC. As protein: CASSLAGLNNEQFF. The full variable domain, its missing parts supplied by reference TRBV11-3 and TRBJ2-1, is EAGVVQSPRYKIIEKKQPVAFWCNPISGHNTLYWYLQNLGQGPELLIRYENEEAVDDSQLPKDRFSAERLKGVDSTLKIQPAELGDSAVYLCASSLAGLNNEQFFGPGTRLTVL.

This clonotype was detected only a few times. A much larger clone is a single base away; this may be a read error. J is TRBJ1-5 and V is TRBV6-1; possible D gene TRBD1, 6 bases. Germline lookup yields CDR1 MNHNS and CDR2 SASEGT. The V gene lost 3 bases and the J gene lost 8 bases, with 20 bases spanning the gap. This CDR3 region has 16 residues. The CDR3 here is CASSDGTLISRKPQHF. In DNA form, the CDR3 reads TGTGCCAGCAGTGACGGGACATTGATAAGCAGGAAGCCCCAGCATTTT.

This clonotype was found many times. The V and J genes are TRBV3-1 and TRBJ2-7; a weak D match, TRBD2 (6 bases). Per the germline V gene, CDR1 is LGHDT and CDR2 is YNNKEL (reference sequence). The CDR3 spans 13 residues. Trimming pared 4 bases from V and 7 bases from J, leaving 14 bases between. The CDR3 sequence: CASSRWAGGEQYF. DNA for the CDR3: TGTGCCAGCAGCCGTTGGGCTGGAGGGGAGCAGTACTTC.

This clonotype was seen ten or more times. The rearrangement uses TRBV20-1 and TRBJ2-1, with 12 positions matching TRBD2. Germline trimming cut 5 bases from V and 5 bases from J; bases unmatched to any gene: 4. Germline V lookup: CDR1 DFQATT, CDR2 SNEGSKA (reference sequence). The CDR3 covers 14 residues. As DNA, the CDR3 is TGCAGTGCTTCTGGACTAGCGGGGAACAATGAGCAGTTCTTC. Translation gives CSASGLAGNNEQFF.

Many counts were recorded for this clonotype. CDR3 sequence reads: CASSFVTEAFF. In DNA form, the CDR3 reads TGTGCCAGCAGCTTTGTCACTGAAGCTTTCTTT. The V call is TRBV7-2, the J call TRBJ1-1; D remains ambiguous. Trimming left V 3 bases short and J 4 bases short, with 3 bases between. CDR3 length: 11 residues. The germline V gene has CDR1 SGHTA and CDR2 FQGNSA.

This clonotype has ten or more counts. The rearrangement joins TRBV28 to TRBJ1-5; D is undetermined. Trimming shortened V by 6 bases and J by 0 bases, and 15 bases separated the two germline ends. Per germline, CDR1 MDHEN and CDR2 SYDVKM. The CDR3 loop spans 16 amino acids. The CDR3 nucleotides read TGTGCCAGCAGATCTGGGCTTCCGTATAGCAATCAGCCCCAGCATTTT. Residues: CASRSGLPYSNQPQHF.

This clonotype was counted ten times or more. The chain couples TRBV28 to TRBJ2-3; D remains ambiguous. The ends were cut back, 8 bases at V and 2 bases at J, with 11 bases in the middle. The CDR3 loop spans 13 amino acids. Per germline, CDR1 MDHEN and CDR2 SYDVKM. CDR3 in DNA: TGTGCCAGCCACACTCCCTCCACAGATACGCAGTATTTT. Its translation: CASHTPSTDTQYF.

This clonotype was seen ten or more times. This chain joins TRBV5-1 and TRBJ1-6; perhaps TRBD1 as D (5 bases). Germline V gives CDR1 SGHRS, CDR2 YFSETQ. CDR3 length: 15 residues. Between the trimmed V and J ends, which lost 4 bases and 0 bases, there was a span of 8 bases. CDR3 region: CASSPDSSYNSPLHF. The CDR3 DNA reads TGCGCCAGCAGCCCCGACAGCTCCTATAATTCACCCCTCCACTTT. The full variable domain, with the rest looked up from reference TRBV5-1 and TRBJ1-6, is KAGVTQTPRYLIKTRGQQVTLSCSPISGHRSVSWYQQTPGQGLQFLFEYFSETQRNKGNFPGRFSGRQFSNSRSEMNVSTLELGDSALYLCASSPDSSYNSPLHFGNGTRLTVT.

This clonotype was observed at least ten times. CDR3 DNA sequence: TGCAGTGCCGCCGACCCAGGCGGTACCCAGTACTTC. Encoded protein: CSAADPGGTQYF. This rearrangement joins TRBV20-1 to TRBJ2-5; no definite D call. The CDR3 contains 12 residues. Germline V gene data show CDR1 as DFQATT and CDR2 as SNEGSKA (reference sequence). V was pared by 6 bases and J by 8 bases, with 16 bases between.